This TCR beta chain was found in a study of cytomegalovirus exposure and HLA in healthy donors. Profiling relied on immunoSEQ multiplex PCR, and the TCRdb table lists in-frame clones only, not all of them. The data show some 330,000 clones, 86% seen once. Regarding the study as a whole: Many donors carried some public TCRs, although rarity characterized most TCR sequences.

A note on this clone: Its antigen is undetermined.

The receptor was isolated from a woman aged 18-35 years in good health and CMV-seronegative. Input material: PBMCs.

The CDR3 protein is CASSSRTANYNEQFF. The CDR3 nucleotides are TGTGCCAGCAGCTCCCGGACAGCCAACTACAATGAGCAGTTCTTC. J is TRBJ2-1 and V is TRBV21-1; the listed D gene, TRBD1, was not tested against the DNA. TRBV21-1 is a known pseudogene. There are 15 residues in the CDR3.